This T cell receptor beta chain was recovered during a study of CD4 T cells in relation to SARS-CoV-2 and coronaviruses. TCRdb's table, derived via immunoSEQ multiplex PCR, lists solely in-frame clones and lacks some. In the table there are about 64,000 clones, roughly 93% of which are singletons. Trimming cost V 2 bases and J 3 bases, with 11 bases left between them. The CDR3 loop spans 14 amino acids. Germline V lookup: CDR1 KGHSH, CDR2 LQKENI. Unexposed donor CD4+ T cells date from 2011-2018, before the COVID-19 pandemic. The sequence was collected from a human donor in good health. The sample consisted of naive CD4+ T cells from PBMCs. Subset here: naive CD4+ T cells isolated by negative enrichment. This chain connects TRBV18 to TRBJ2-7; D is unclear. The CDR3 sequence is CASSPGSQFYEQYF. The DNA of the CDR3 is TGTGCCAGCTCACCAGGATCACAGTTCTACGAGCAGTACTTC.